A selection of T cell receptor beta chains follows, all from one sample in a study of neurological immune-mediated disorders. One entry per CDR3 protein, called by TCRdb with MiXCR from the 5' RACE reads. The sample has 17,000 or so distinct CDR3 sequences, roughly a quarter seen once. Sequencing was done on a sample of PBMCs. The receptors stem from a man between 50 and 59 years old with HTLV-1-associated myelopathy (HAM/TSP). Both conserved end residues are part of each CDR3. The order of the fields is J gene, clone size, CDR3 length, V gene, D gene, CDR3 DNA, CDR3 protein. A D gene is named only where the DNA matches it firmly. Clone size appears in some rows only: once, few, many, or a class for an expanded clone.

>TRBJ2-3|few|15|TRBV9|NA
TGTGCCAGCAGCATCTCCGGGACGGCTACAGATACGCAGTATTTT
CASSISGTATDTQYF
>TRBJ1-6|NA|16|TRBV7-2|NA
TGTGCCAGCAGCTTAGTGGGGGGGGGCAGCGGTTCACCCCTCCACTTT
CASSLVGGGSGSPLHF
>TRBJ2-1|NA|14|TRBV20-1|NA
TGCAGTGCCCAACTCCGGAGCTCCTACGATGAGCAGTTCTTC
CSAQLRSSYDEQFF
>TRBJ2-1|many|10|TRBV6-2/TRBV6-3|NA
TGTGCCAGCAGAGCCGACGAGCAGTTCTTC
CASRADEQFF
>TRBJ1-6|NA|13|TRBV14|NA
TGTGCCAGCAGCCGCTCCGTATATTCACCCCTCCACTTT
CASSRSVYSPLHF
>TRBJ1-4|NA|15|TRBV18|NA
TGTGCCAGCTCACTTAGACAGCTCGAAAATGAAAAACTGTTTTTT
CASSLRQLENEKLFF
>TRBJ2-5|NA|16|TRBV4-1|NA
TGCGCCAGCAGCCAAGGGTCCCTTGGTCTACAAGAGACCCAGTACTTC
CASSQGSLGLQETQYF
>TRBJ1-1|many|15|TRBV7-2|NA
TGTGCCAGCAGACCGGGGGGACCGATGAACACTGAAGCTTTCTTT
CASRPGGPMNTEAFF
>TRBJ2-7|many|14|TRBV12-3/TRBV12-4|NA
TGTGCCAGCATGAAAAGGCGCAGCTCCTACGAGCAGTACTTC
CASMKRRSSYEQYF
>TRBJ1-1|NA|16|TRBV5-5|NA
TGTGCCAGCAACTTGAGGCAGGAACTAAGAAACACTGAAGCTTTCTTT
CASNLRQELRNTEAFF
>TRBJ2-3|few|13|TRBV20-1|NA
TGCAGTGCTAGGACCCAGGGGCCAGATACGCAGTATTTT
CSARTQGPDTQYF
>TRBJ2-1|many|15|TRBV20-1|TRBD1
TGCAGTGCCACCCTACAGGGGATGACCTACAATGAGCAGTTCTTC
CSATLQGMTYNEQFF
>TRBJ2-3|NA|12|TRBV7-2|NA
TGTGCCAGCAACTCCGGGCCAGATACGCAGTATTTT
CASNSGPDTQYF
>TRBJ1-2|few|12|TRBV20-1|NA
TGCAGTGCTAGAAATGACGCCTATGGCTACACCTTC
CSARNDAYGYTF
>TRBJ2-3|NA|12|TRBV29-1|NA
TGCAGCGGTCAGTCTGGCACAGATACGCAGTATTTT
CSGQSGTDTQYF
>TRBJ1-5|few|13|TRBV20-1|NA
TGCAGTGCTCTTCGACAGCTCAATCAGCCCCAGCATTTT
CSALRQLNQPQHF
>TRBJ2-5|NA|15|TRBV7-8|TRBD2
TGTGCCAGCCTCCGGTCTAGCGGGGGGGCTGAGACCCAGTACTTC
CASLRSSGGAETQYF
>TRBJ1-5|many|18|TRBV6-2/TRBV6-3|NA
TGTGCCAGCAGTTACGCCACCGGCGGTTTCAGTGTTGTCAGCCCCCAGCATTTT
CASSYATGGFSVVSPQHF
>TRBJ1-6|NA|15|TRBV11-1|NA
TGTGCCAGCAGCCCACGTCAAGGGGCACACTCACCCCTCCACTTT
CASSPRQGAHSPLHF
>TRBJ1-2|NA|12|TRBV20-1|NA
TGCAGTGCACAAGTAGTCAACTATGGCTACACCTTC
CSAQVVNYGYTF
>TRBJ1-3|NA|14|TRBV12-3/TRBV12-4|NA
TGTGCCAGCAGTTTCAGGACCTCTGGAAACACCATATATTTT
CASSFRTSGNTIYF
>TRBJ2-5|NA|12|TRBV20-1|NA
TGCAGTGCTAAGGGAAACCAAGAGACCCAGTACTTC
CSAKGNQETQYF
>TRBJ1-3|few|15|TRBV6-5|NA
TGTGCCAGCAGTTACTCGGGGAGCTCTGGAAACACCATATATTTT
CASSYSGSSGNTIYF
>TRBJ1-2|many|17|TRBV16|NA
TGTGCCAGCAGCCAATCGTTCTACCCCGACAGGAGAAATGGCTACACCTTC
CASSQSFYPDRRNGYTF
>TRBJ2-1|NA|17|TRBV14|NA
TGTGCCAGCAGCCAAGATAGGAGATGGAGCTCCTACAATGAGCAGTTCTTC
CASSQDRRWSSYNEQFF
>TRBJ2-3|few|14|TRBV30|TRBD2
TGTGCCTGCCCTAGCGGGGGGGCAACAGATACGCAGTATTTT
CACPSGGATDTQYF
>TRBJ1-5|NA|15|TRBV5-6|TRBD1
TGTGCCAGCAGCTTGGACAGGGGTAGCAATCAGCCCCAGCATTTT
CASSLDRGSNQPQHF
>TRBJ2-3|NA|14|TRBV5-4|NA
TGTGCCAGCAACGACAGGTTAGGAACAGATACGCAGTATTTT
CASNDRLGTDTQYF
>TRBJ2-7|NA|15|TRBV5-1|TRBD2
TGCGCCAGCAGCATAGAACTAGCGGTGACCTACGAGCAGTACTTC
CASSIELAVTYEQYF